The clone carrying this TCR beta chain occurred once. Original methodology: Amplifying reference gene primers gave estimates of nucleated cell counts. Sequencing was performed with immunoSEQ multiplex PCR; in TCRdb, only in-frame clones are kept and a portion is missing. The D gene and trimming were derived from the DNA, and the V and J assignments and clone size from that table. The profile shows 160,000 or so clones, around 84% of them singletons. This sample stems from a study of blood T cell repertoires in COVID-19. Study in general: Whether acute or convalescent, the COVID-19 samples came from the United States, Italy and Spain.

Germline V gene sequence: CDR1 MNHEY, CDR2 SVGAGI. Trimming took off 6 bases at V and 1 base at J, with 10 bases between the two ends. The CDR3 is 13 amino acids. The source is a woman aged 80 or older with acute or convalescent COVID-19. V and J are TRBV6-5 and TRBJ2-7, with D maybe TRBD2 (6 bases). Input material: peripheral blood. The CDR3 loop is CASRGTGSYEQYF. The CDR3 DNA reads TGTGCCAGCAGAGGGACTGGTTCCTACGAGCAGTACTTC.